This T cell receptor (beta chain) was sequenced for a study of human T cells and chemical hapten exposure. The wider study: Alopecia areata, totalis or universalis affected patients who were mostly female.

V lost 2 bases, J lost 1 base, and 11 bases lay in between. The CDR3 sequence is 15 residues long. The germline V gene encodes CDR1 LNHDA and CDR2 SQIVND (reference sequence). Time point defined: patch test 1, 2 weeks after DPC sensitization. The treatment here: therapeutic diphenylcyclopropenone sensitization with weekly scalp DPC. MiXCR was run by TCRdb on the RACE reads, yielding one entry per CDR3 protein. Altogether some 380,000 distinct CDR3 sequences are present, nearly 5% being singletons, with the ten largest covering approximately 2.5%. This sequence was found in a woman between 45 and 65 years old with alopecia areata. Some clones in this sample may be carry-over from other donors' samples. The J gene is TRBJ1-1, the V gene TRBV19, with D perhaps TRBD1 (6 bases). Material: whole blood, obtained in connection with sensitization to the hapten diphenylcyclopropenone (DPC). CDR3 sequence: CASSIQGITNTEAFF. The CDR3 DNA follows: TGTGCCAGTAGTATACAGGGGATTACGAACACTGAAGCTTTCTTT.